In this sample, the clone carrying this T cell receptor beta chain turned up many times. Its matching antigen is unknown. This sample is drawn from a study of spatial heterogeneity in lung cancer. The sample's time point: sample taken at primary tumor resection. Whole RNA, isolated from tumor, nontumor lung or frozen PBMC, was sequenced without prior sorting. TCRdb reprocessed the 5' RACE reads with MiXCR, giving one entry per CDR3 protein. The data contain 2,000 to 3,000 distinct CDR3 sequences, about 20% of them singletons. Broader study findings: In tumors, expanded intratumoral alpha and beta TCR counts tracked mutation counts.

Trimming removed 0 bases from V and 0 bases from J, with 12 bases in between. CDR1 SGHKS and CDR2 YYEKEE come from the germline V gene (reference sequence). The CDR3 has 16 residues. The sequence derives from a male donor with early-stage non-small cell lung cancer. V and J are TRBV5-5 and TRBJ1-1; D ambiguous. Sequencing was performed on lung tumor tissue, taken at surgery. This CDR3 reads CASSLGTARMNTEAFF. The CDR3 DNA follows: TGTGCCAGCAGCTTGGGTACAGCTCGGATGAACACTGAAGCTTTCTTT. Drawing the rest from reference TRBV5-5 and TRBJ1-1, the complete variable domain is DAGVTQSPTHLIKTRGQQVTLRCSPISGHKSVSWYQQVLGQGPQFIFQYYEKEERGRGNFPDRFSARQFPNYSSELNVNALLLGDSALYLCASSLGTARMNTEAFFGQGTRLTVV.